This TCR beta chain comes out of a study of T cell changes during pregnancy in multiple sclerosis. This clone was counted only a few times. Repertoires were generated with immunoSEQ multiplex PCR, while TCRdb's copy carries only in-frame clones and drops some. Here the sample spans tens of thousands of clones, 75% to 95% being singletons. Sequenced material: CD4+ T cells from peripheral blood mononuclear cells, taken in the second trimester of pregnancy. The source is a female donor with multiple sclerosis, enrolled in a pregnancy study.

The CDR3 spells CASSIYTSMSGYTF. The CDR3, as DNA: TGTGCCAGTAGTATATACACCTCCATGTCGGGCTACACCTTC. The V gene is TRBV19, the J gene TRBJ1-2, with D unresolved. CDR1 LNHDA and CDR2 SQIVND come from the germline V gene (reference sequence). The CDR3 has 14 amino acids. The germline V and J ends were trimmed by 2 bases and 8 bases, with 15 bases remaining between them.